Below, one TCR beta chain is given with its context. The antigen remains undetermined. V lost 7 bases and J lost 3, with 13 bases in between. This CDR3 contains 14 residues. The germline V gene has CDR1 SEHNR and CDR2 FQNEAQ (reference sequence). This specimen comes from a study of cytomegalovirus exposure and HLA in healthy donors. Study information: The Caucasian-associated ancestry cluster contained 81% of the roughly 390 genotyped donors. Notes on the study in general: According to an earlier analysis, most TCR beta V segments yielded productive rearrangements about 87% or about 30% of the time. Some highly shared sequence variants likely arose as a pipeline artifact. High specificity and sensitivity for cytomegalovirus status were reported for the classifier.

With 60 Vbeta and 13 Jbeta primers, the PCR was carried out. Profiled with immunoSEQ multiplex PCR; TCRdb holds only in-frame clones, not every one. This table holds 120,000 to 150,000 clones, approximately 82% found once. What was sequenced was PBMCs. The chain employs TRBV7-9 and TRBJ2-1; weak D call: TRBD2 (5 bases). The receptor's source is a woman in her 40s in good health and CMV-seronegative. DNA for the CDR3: TGTGCCAGCAACTCCCCGGGAATCTACAATGAGCAGTTCTTC. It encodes CASNSPGIYNEQFF.